The 15 T cell receptor beta chains listed next were all sequenced from one sample in a study of Graves' ophthalmopathy and Graves' hyperthyroidism. CDR3 regions of TCR beta were amplified from RNA transcripts. The workflow started with a first-round RT-PCR run with HTBI primers and then moved on to a second-round multiplex PCR. TCRdb called the multiplex PCR reads again in MiXCR, with one record for every CDR3 protein. The table has some 200,000 distinct CDR3 sequences, roughly 29% seen once. The sample taken for sequencing was peripheral blood. The receptors shown here come from a man aged 50 to 60 with Graves' ophthalmopathy.

This clonotype was counted many times. The DNA for the CDR3 is TGCGCCAGCAGCTGGGGACAGGGGGCAGGCGAGCAGTACTTC. Translation gives CASSWGQGAGEQYF. The J gene is TRBJ2-7, the V gene TRBV5-1, with TRBD1 identical over 12 bases. The germline CDR1 and CDR2 sequences are SGHRS and YFSETQ. Trimming at V came to 3 bases and at J to 6 bases, leaving 4 bases not matched to a gene. The CDR3 has 14 residues.

The chain uses TRBV12-3 or TRBV12-4 and TRBJ1-1; no reliable D call. The V end was cut by 4 bases, the J end by 0 bases, with 18 bases between. This CDR3 region has 17 residues. The CDR3 loop is CASSSFLLTQLNTEAFF. In DNA, the CDR3 is TGTGCCAGCAGTTCATTCCTACTGACCCAGTTGAACACTGAAGCTTTCTTT.

The rearrangement joins TRBV12-3 or TRBV12-4 to TRBJ2-7, with a weak D call TRBD2 (6 bases). Trimming took off 7 bases at V and 1 base at J, with 11 bases between the two ends. This CDR3 is 13 amino acids long. The CDR3: CASKVGGSYEQYF. The CDR3 coding sequence is TGTGCCAGCAAGGTGGGAGGATCCTACGAGCAGTACTTC.

This clonotype was counted at least ten times. The rearrangement links TRBV7-9 to TRBJ2-7; 11 positions match TRBD2. V shed 5 bases, J shed 7 bases, and the junction held 10 bases outside the gene matches. The germline CDR1 and CDR2 sequences are SEHNR and FQNEAQ (reference sequence). The CDR3 consists of 15 residues. Here the CDR3 DNA reads TGTGCCAGCAGCCGGTCACTAGCGGGAGCTTTTGAGCAGTACTTC. Encoded protein: CASSRSLAGAFEQYF.

This clonotype was seen many times. The J gene is TRBJ2-7, the V gene TRBV28, with D unclear. The germline V gene has CDR1 MDHEN and CDR2 SYDVKM. The CDR3 extends over 11 amino acids. V lost 5 bases and J lost 4, with 6 bases in between. The CDR3, as DNA: TGTGCCAGCAGTGTCGGGTACGAGCAGTACTTC. Its protein product is CASSVGYEQYF.

The genes are TRBV9 and TRBJ2-7; D possibly matches TRBD1 or TRBD2 (5 bases each). Looked up from germline, CDR1 is SGDLS and CDR2 is YYNGEE. The V end lost 0 bases, the J end lost 0 bases, and 13 bases lay between the germline ends. This CDR3 is 16 amino acids long. Written as DNA, the CDR3 is TGTGCCAGCAGCGTAGGTGGGGGTCCCAACTCCTACGAGCAGTACTTC. It encodes CASSVGGGPNSYEQYF.

This clonotype was recorded many times. The rearrangement uses TRBV5-1 and TRBJ2-3; 13 positions agree with TRBD2. The CDR3 is 16 residues long. Losses at the gene ends were 4 bases for V and 2 bases for J; bases not matched to a gene: 4. The V gene's germline CDR1 is SGHRS and CDR2 YFSETQ. CDR3 sequence reads: CASSLGTSGVTDTQYF. In DNA form, the CDR3 reads TGCGCCAGCAGCCTGGGGACTAGCGGGGTCACAGATACGCAGTATTTT.

This clonotype was recorded at least ten times. The chain joins TRBV12-3 or TRBV12-4 to TRBJ1-1; D is perhaps TRBD1 (5 bases). The CDR3 runs to 14 residues. V dropped 6 bases and J dropped 4 bases, with 15 bases sitting between them. As DNA, the CDR3 is TGTGCCAGCAGACCCCTTGGGGCGGGCACTGAAGCTTTCTTT. As protein: CASRPLGAGTEAFF.

This clonotype was seen at least ten times. This chain connects TRBV6-1 to TRBJ1-1; 8 bases match TRBD1. The germline V gene has CDR1 MNHNS and CDR2 SASEGT. V lost 8 bases and J lost 0; bases outside the gene matches: 5. The CDR3 sequence is 14 residues long. CDR3 loop: CASGRTGLNTEAFF. CDR3 sequence (DNA): TGTGCCAGCGGAAGGACAGGGCTGAACACTGAAGCTTTCTTT.

This clonotype was counted ten times or more. CDR3: CASSSLTSGATSYEQYF. The CDR3 DNA follows: TGTGCCAGCAGCTCCCTTACTAGCGGAGCAACCTCCTACGAGCAGTACTTC. V gene TRBV5-6 combines with J gene TRBJ2-7; 8 bases agree with TRBD2. Germline V gene data show CDR1 as SGHDT and CDR2 as YYEEEE. The CDR3 has 17 residues. V dropped 3 bases and J dropped 0; count of bases not matched to a gene: 11.

This clonotype came up many times. The V call is TRBV19, the J call TRBJ1-2; maybe TRBD1 (6 bases). V gave up 5 bases and J gave up 4 bases, with 11 bases separating them. The CDR3 is 13 residues long. Germline values: CDR1 LNHDA, CDR2 SQIVND (reference sequence). This CDR3 reads CASSLRTVYGYTF. CDR3 DNA sequence: TGTGCCAGTAGTCTCCGGACAGTCTATGGCTACACCTTC. Using reference TRBV19 and TRBJ1-2 for the parts outside the CDR3, the full variable domain is DGGITQSPKYLFRKEGQNVTLSCEQNLNHDAMYWYRQDPGQGLRLIYYSQIVNDFQKGDIAEGYSVSREKKESFPLTVTSAQKNPTAFYLCASSLRTVYGYTFGSGTRLTVV.

Many counts were recorded for this clonotype. V and J are TRBV9 and TRBJ1-6; perhaps TRBD1 as D (5 bases). Trimming cost V 0 bases and J 6 bases, with 10 bases left between them. Germline assignment: CDR1 SGDLS and CDR2 YYNGEE. The CDR3 is 15 residues long. The chain's CDR3 is CASSVEDSFNSPLHF. CDR3 DNA: TGTGCCAGCAGCGTAGAAGACAGCTTTAATTCACCCCTCCACTTT.

This clonotype has at least ten counts. The chain employs TRBV6-1 and TRBJ1-2; D unresolved. The CDR3 has 11 amino acids. The V gene lost 1 base and the J gene lost 6 bases, with 3 bases spanning the gap. Germline V gene data show CDR1 as MNHNS and CDR2 as SASEGT. The CDR3 reads CASSEEDGYTF. CDR3 nucleotide sequence: TGTGCCAGCAGTGAAGAGGATGGCTACACCTTC.

This clonotype was counted many times. The V and J genes are TRBV12-3 or TRBV12-4 and TRBJ2-6; a possible D gene is TRBD1 (6 bases). The CDR3 totals 16 residues. V was cut by 5 bases and J by 0 bases, with 11 bases left in between. CDR3 in DNA: TGTGCCAGCAGTCGAGACAGGAGCTCTGGGGCCAACGTCCTGACTTTC. Encoded protein: CASSRDRSSGANVLTF.

This clonotype was detected many times. The gene calls are TRBV28 and TRBJ2-5; TRBD2 aligns across 7 bases. The CDR3 totals 15 residues. After removal of 3 bases from V and 0 bases from J, the junction contained 4 bases not matched to a gene. Per germline, CDR1 MDHEN and CDR2 SYDVKM. The CDR3 DNA reads as TGTGCCAGCAGTTTTCCGAGCGGGAACCAAGAGACCCAGTACTTC. Amino acid sequence: CASSFPSGNQETQYF.